A selection of T cell receptor beta chains follows, all from one sample in a study of T cells in Graves' hyperthyroidism and ophthalmopathy. TCRdb used MiXCR to reprocess the multiplex PCR reads, holding one entry per CDR3 protein. The profile covers 490,000 or so distinct CDR3 sequences, with 20% appearing a single time and 47% taken by the ten largest. The material sequenced was blood. The origin of the receptors is a man aged 40-49 years with Graves' ophthalmopathy. Both conserved end residues are part of each CDR3. D genes are given only for firm matches. Size is omitted from some rows. Given values are once, few, many or a class for expanded clones.

NA	TRBV7-2	TRBJ2-5	many	TGTGCCAGCAGCTTAAGTTACCAAGAGACCCAGTACTTC	CASSLSYQETQYF
NA	TRBV7-9	TRBJ1-6	few	TGTGCCAGCAGCTTTTGGACAGATAATTCACCCCTCCACTTT	CASSFWTDNSPLHF
NA	TRBV6-1	TRBJ2-7	few	TGTGCCAGCAGTGAAGCCCGGAGACAGTGGGGAAACGAGCAGTACTTC	CASSEARRQWGNEQYF
TRBD1	TRBV7-2	TRBJ1-2	few	TGTGCCAGCAGCTTAGCATGGACAGGGGCTGGCTACACCTTC	CASSLAWTGAGYTF
TRBD1	TRBV10-3	TRBJ2-7	few	TGTGCCATCAGTGGTTCACAGGGGGCGAGGTACGAGCAGTACTTC	CAISGSQGARYEQYF
TRBD2	TRBV24-1	TRBJ2-2	few	TGTGCCACCAGTGATTCCCCACTAGCGGGGGCCACCGGGGAGCTGTTTTTT	CATSDSPLAGATGELFF
NA	TRBV30	TRBJ1-1	many	TGTGCCTGGAGCCTTGACAGGCGTGCAGCTTTCTTT	CAWSLDRRAAFF
NA	TRBV19	TRBJ1-2	NA	TGTGCCAGTAGTGAGGAGGACGGAACAGCCTTGGCTCTTCGAGGCTACACCTTC	CASSEEDGTALALRGYTF
TRBD1	TRBV18	TRBJ1-1	many	TGTGCCAGCTCACCACAAGACAGGGCCACTGAAGCTTTCTTT	CASSPQDRATEAFF
TRBD2	TRBV11-2	TRBJ2-1	NA	TGTGCCAGCAGCATACCAGCGGGGGCCCCCTACAATGAGCAGTTCTTC	CASSIPAGAPYNEQFF
NA	TRBV6-1	TRBJ2-7	few	TGTGCCAGCAGCTTCCTCGGGGGCTCCTACGAGCAGTACTTC	CASSFLGGSYEQYF
NA	TRBV18	TRBJ2-3	few	TGTGCCAGCTCACCCGGACCCGGAGCAGATACGCAGTATTTT	CASSPGPGADTQYF
NA	TRBV4-3	TRBJ2-6	NA	TGCGCCAGCAGCCAAGACCCGGGGTTCTCTGGGGCCAACGTCCTGACTTTC	CASSQDPGFSGANVLTF
NA	TRBV2	TRBJ1-4	NA	TGTGCCAGCCGCCTCCAAGGGGGAAGGGAAAAACTGTTTTTT	CASRLQGGREKLFF
NA	TRBV30	TRBJ1-1	few	TGTGCCTGGAGTCCACTTTCTGAAGCTTTCTTT	CAWSPLSEAFF
NA	TRBV5-1	TRBJ2-5	few	TGCGCCAGCAGCAGGGCCCTCCAAGAGACCCAGTACTTC	CASSRALQETQYF
TRBD2	TRBV30	TRBJ2-5	few	TGTGCCTGGAGTAAGACTAGCGGGAAAGAGACCCAGTACTTC	CAWSKTSGKETQYF
NA	TRBV27	TRBJ2-7	few	TGTGCCAGCAGTCCCCGGGACCAGGGATGGGAGCAGTACTTC	CASSPRDQGWEQYF
NA	TRBV3-1	TRBJ1-1	many	TGTGCCAGCAGCTACGGACAGCCATTGAACACTGAAGCTTTCTTT	CASSYGQPLNTEAFF
NA	TRBV5-1	TRBJ2-7	few	TGCGCCAGCAGCTTGCCAGGGGGGGAGATATACGAGCAGTACTTC	CASSLPGGEIYEQYF
NA	TRBV7-3	TRBJ2-1	few	TGTGCCAGCAGCTTAAGGTCCTTTGCGGGTTCCAGTAGGAATGAGCAGTTCTTC	CASSLRSFAGSSRNEQFF
NA	TRBV7-3	TRBJ2-2	few	TGTGCCAGCAGGCTCGAGAGAGTCACCGGGGAGCTGTTTTTT	CASRLERVTGELFF